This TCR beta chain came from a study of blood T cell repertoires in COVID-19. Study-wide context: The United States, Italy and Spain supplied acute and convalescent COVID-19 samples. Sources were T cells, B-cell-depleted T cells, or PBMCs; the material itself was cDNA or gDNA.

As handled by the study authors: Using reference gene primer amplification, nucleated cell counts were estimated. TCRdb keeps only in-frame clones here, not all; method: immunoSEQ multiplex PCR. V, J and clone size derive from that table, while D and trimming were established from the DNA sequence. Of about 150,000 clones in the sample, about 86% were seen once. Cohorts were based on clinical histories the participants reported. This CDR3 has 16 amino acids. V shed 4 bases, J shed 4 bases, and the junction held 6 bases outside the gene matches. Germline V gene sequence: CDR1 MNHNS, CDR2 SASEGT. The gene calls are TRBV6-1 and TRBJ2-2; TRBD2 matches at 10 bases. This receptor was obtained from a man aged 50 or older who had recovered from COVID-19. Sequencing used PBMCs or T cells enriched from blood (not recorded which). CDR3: CASSVDSGGFTGELFF. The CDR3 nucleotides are TGTGCCAGCAGTGTGGATAGCGGGGGGTTCACCGGGGAGCTGTTTTTT.